This is a list of T cell receptor beta chains from one sample in a study of CD8+ T cells in alopecia areata. The table came from immunoSEQ multiplex PCR; TCRdb's copy has only in-frame clones and leaves some out. The sample has 150,000 or so clones; around 87% are singletons. The source material was CD8+ T cells sorted from blood, sampled at week 0. The receptors here all came from a human donor with alopecia areata. The CDR3 runs from the conserved cysteine through the conserved F or W.

j_call	v_call	cdr3_aa
TRBJ2-7	TRBV13	CATTGTGANEQYF
TRBJ1-2	TRBV19	CASSIQGAHYGYTF
TRBJ2-7	TRBV4-2	CASSQDAQDRGTYEQYF
TRBJ2-1	TRBV27	CASGDVLADNEQFF
TRBJ2-7	TRBV5-4	CASSPGAHEQYF
TRBJ1-1	TRBV10-1	CASSDQGLGLDTEAFF
TRBJ1-2	TRBV9	CASSGGQGVYGYTF
TRBJ2-7	TRBV30	CAWSFSSGAYEQYF
TRBJ1-1	TRBV30	CAWDHGRTEAFF
TRBJ1-1	TRBV30	CAWSGQGGTEAFF
TRBJ2-7	TRBV18	CASSLPGQDTYEQYF
TRBJ1-1	TRBV9	CASSVDLGPAFF
TRBJ2-7	TRBV7-9	CASSYEQGGAYEQYF
TRBJ1-3	TRBV5-6	CASSLGQDTIYF
TRBJ2-2	TRBV27	CASSLYGSNTGELFF
TRBJ1-5	TRBV15	CATSRDRSHQPQHF
TRBJ1-1	TRBV28	CASTSQGLSEAFF
TRBJ2-1	TRBV27	CASTGGSSYNEQFF
TRBJ2-1	TRBV13	CASSTRDRGVHEQFF
TRBJ2-5	TRBV9	CASSVGDSGRMETQYF
TRBJ2-7	TRBV2	CASTGQGTLEQYF
TRBJ1-1	TRBV5-4	CASSLEPGRRNTEAFF
TRBJ2-2	TRBV15	CATSRDLGTGNTGELFF
TRBJ1-1	TRBV27	CASRHNLNTEAFF
TRBJ1-5	TRBV19	CASMLGGSNQPQHF
TRBJ2-1	TRBV30	CAWSALGDEQFF
TRBJ2-7	TRBV28	CASSPPFRLAGVKNEQYF
TRBJ2-2	TRBV5-4	CASTPPGQGNTGELFF
TRBJ2-1	TRBV9	CASSVSGGAGNEQFF
TRBJ2-5	TRBV7-6	CASSLGPAAPQETQYF
TRBJ2-7	TRBV5-6	CASSFSSGEQYF
TRBJ2-5	TRBV7-9	CASSQERGGQETQYF
TRBJ1-1	TRBV7-9	CASSSPGGGGTEAFF
TRBJ2-1	TRBV19	CASSIVANEQFF
TRBJ2-7	TRBV5-4	CASSLEDRWTEQYF
TRBJ1-4	TRBV6-5	CASSLASNEKLFF
TRBJ2-7	TRBV7-9	CASSSSTGRGYEQYF
TRBJ2-3	TRBV7-2	CASSLGLETQYF
TRBJ1-3	TRBV7-9	CASSLGSFGEHSGNTIYF
TRBJ2-4	TRBV28	CASSPQVAVAKNIQYF
TRBJ2-1	TRBV27	CASSFQGTSGRNEQFF
TRBJ2-2	TRBV5-1	CASSLMSANTGELFF
TRBJ1-1	TRBV9	CASSAEIGTGGTEAFF
TRBJ2-2	TRBV27	CASSSGTGSAGELFF
TRBJ1-1	TRBV29-1	CSVGRASKDTEAFF
TRBJ2-1	TRBV11-2	CASSSEGRGSYNEQFF
TRBJ2-7	TRBV11-2	CASSPPAFYEQYF
NA	TRBV27	CASSPQVSSYEQYF
TRBJ1-5	TRBV7-6	CASSLGQQNSNQPQHF
TRBJ2-1	TRBV7-6	CASSQGLAGGSYNEQFF
TRBJ1-2	TRBV16	CASSQTPGGYGYTF
TRBJ2-3	TRBV19	CASTGGTSTDTQYF
TRBJ1-2	TRBV2	CASSKPDSNYGYTF
TRBJ2-1	TRBV5-6	CASSQGQGPVEQFF
TRBJ2-7	TRBV5-4	CASSPHDRPYEQYF
TRBJ2-7	TRBV11-2	CASSLDTSFAYEQYF
TRBJ1-5	TRBV27	CASSLSPDNQPQHF
TRBJ2-7	TRBV7-6	CASSLGESYEQYF
TRBJ1-5	TRBV28	CASSPDQPQHF